The clone carrying this T cell receptor beta chain was observed at least ten times. Its specificity is unknown. These data belong to a study of T cells after posttransplantation cyclophosphamide. This CDR3 contains 15 residues. The germline gives CDR1 MGHRA, CDR2 YSYEKL. J gave up 6 bases and V 3 bases, and 11 bases lay outside the gene matches. Study-wide results and caveats: Donor-recipient repertoire similarity was low at 1-2 months, rising over year one. Recipient CMV seropositivity and CMV reactivation strongly tracked TRB clonality.

Repertoires were generated with immunoSEQ multiplex PCR, while TCRdb's copy carries only in-frame clones and drops some. The data show tens of thousands of clones, with none appearing a single time. The clonotype was recovered from a woman aged 55-70 years in good health, CMV-negative, and a related stem cell transplant donor. Sequencing was performed on PBMCs. The V and J genes are TRBV4-1 and TRBJ2-7, with 7 positions matching TRBD2. This CDR3 is CASSHESGGPVEQYF. The CDR3 nucleotides read TGCGCCAGCAGCCACGAGTCGGGGGGACCTGTCGAGCAGTACTTC.